This is a list of T cell receptor beta chains from one sample in a study of technical replicates of blood from a handful of donors. The assay was immunoSEQ multiplex PCR, and TCRdb's table has in-frame clones only and misses some. The table shows more than 65,000 clones, with under 96% occurring only once. The source material was T cells isolated from PBMCs. The receptors here all came from a human donor in good health. Both conserved end residues are part of each CDR3. The size field is filled for only some rows; it gives once, few, many or a size class.

clone size: .
J gene: TRBJ2-3
V gene: TRBV2
CDR3 protein: CASSELAGGDIDTDTQYF

clone size: .
J gene: TRBJ2-1
V gene: TRBV10-3
CDR3 protein: CAITGLSRGEQFF

clone size: .
J gene: TRBJ2-1
V gene: TRBV11-3
CDR3 protein: CASSLGQGAYNEQFF

clone size: once
J gene: TRBJ2-1
V gene: TRBV2
CDR3 protein: CASSDIASGRIRFF

clone size: .
J gene: TRBJ2-5
V gene: TRBV20-1
CDR3 protein: CSSYIQETQYF

clone size: .
J gene: TRBJ2-1
V gene: TRBV7-8
CDR3 protein: CASSSGSGAYNEQFF

clone size: few
J gene: TRBJ1-1
V gene: TRBV6-1
CDR3 protein: CASSEKAVNTEAFF

clone size: .
J gene: TRBJ1-1
V gene: TRBV19
CDR3 protein: CASRIKAGWTEAFF

clone size: .
J gene: TRBJ2-1
V gene: TRBV29-1
CDR3 protein: CSVEELAVSSYNEQFF

clone size: .
J gene: TRBJ2-7
V gene: TRBV28
CDR3 protein: CASKGTSRREQYF

clone size: .
J gene: TRBJ1-5
V gene: TRBV28
CDR3 protein: CASKSGADQPQHF

clone size: .
J gene: TRBJ2-2
V gene: TRBV6-6
CDR3 protein: CASGVSNTGELFF

clone size: .
J gene: TRBJ2-7
V gene: TRBV19
CDR3 protein: CASSIGPLSSYEQYF

clone size: .
J gene: TRBJ1-2
V gene: TRBV2
CDR3 protein: CASSLRQGHSGYTF